What follows is one TCR beta chain and its context. This clone was detected only once. It has no known antigen specificity. No base quality values were provided; no much bigger clone lies one nucleotide off. TCRbeta CDR3 regions were amplified from genomic DNA by means of the immunoSEQ Assay, a bias-controlled multiplex PCR. Per the authors' processing: Nucleated cell counts per sample were estimated from amplification of reference gene primers within the assay. To quantify the absolute abundance of each unique TCRbeta CDR3 rearrangement, sequence reads were collapsed and filtered. Productive Simpson clonality was computed per sample as the square root of Simpson's diversity index over productive rearrangements. TCRdb provides this immuneACCESS table in a form limited to in-frame rearrangements. Some clones are lacking; in checked studies, under half of them reflect an unresolved V gene, and why the rest are absent is not known. Clonal size and the V and J genes are those of that table, whereas D and trimming came from the DNA. The sample table lists 200,000 to 250,000 clones, 80% to 85% of them with a count of one. The biggest ten clones account for roughly 18% of the sample.

The data originate from a study of blood T cell repertoires in COVID-19 (TCRdb year 2020). Regarding the research as a whole: Collaborator samples came from the United States, Italy and Spain and covered acute and convalescent phases of COVID-19. The prospective study material was composed of cDNA or gDNA derived from T cells, B-cell-depleted T cells, or PBMCs. The dataset comprised deeply sampled blood TCRbeta repertoires from subjects exposed to, actively infected with, or recovered from COVID-19. The repertoires were made available in a free public database intended to serve as a resource for research on the immune response to SARS-CoV-2. Samples came from the ongoing ImmuneRACE study (first 160 participants) plus 1,254 subjects from 6 global collaborators. A de-identified subject ID, COVID-19 status, age in years and sex were almost always included in the sample metadata. Where HLA class I and class II types were available, the types were taken from metadata supplied by the sample provider, not from assay-based typing.

The CDR3 numbers 13 residues from cysteine through phenylalanine. This entry keeps only the CDR3 DNA: 39 bases, framed from base 1. Cut back by 3 bases and 7 bases, the V and J ends lie 9 bases apart. The germline V gene encodes CDR1 KGHDR and CDR2 SFDVKD. The investigation overall reported the following: The amount of clinical and demographic metadata varied by source and participant and was provided uncurated.

The collaborating institutions used their own protocols to collect whole blood in K2EDTA tubes. Collaborator samples were shipped for TCRbeta analysis as frozen whole blood, isolated PBMCs, or DNA extracted from either sample type. The sequence came from a woman older than 75 with active or convalescent COVID-19. This receptor chain uses TRBV24-1 and TRBJ2-1; possibly the D gene is TRBD1, per 6 matching bases. The material sequenced was peripheral blood. At the DNA level, the sequence is TGTGCCACCAGTGATCTTACAGGGAATGAGCAGTTCTTC. Its translation is CATSDLTGNEQFF.